The 18 T cell receptor beta chains listed next were all sequenced from one sample in a study of blood T cell repertoires in COVID-19. Libraries were prepared by immunoSEQ multiplex PCR; TCRdb keeps only in-frame clonotypes and omits some of them. The table records approximately 240,000 clones, roughly four fifths of them present only once. Sequenced sample: peripheral blood. The receptors originated from a woman in her thirties who had recovered from COVID-19.

This clone has a handful of counts. CDR3 loop: CASIPTGESSYNEQFF. The CDR3 nucleotides are TGTGCCAGCATCCCTACAGGGGAATCATCCTACAATGAGCAGTTCTTC. This chain joins TRBV27 and TRBJ2-1, with 7 bases matching TRBD1. Germline CDR1 reads MNHEY; CDR2 reads SMNVEV (reference sequence). The CDR3 sequence is 16 residues long. The V gene end was trimmed by 7 bases and the J gene end by 1 base; junction bases not matched to a gene: 10.

Worth noting for this clone: The identical CDR3 is also encoded by other nucleotide sequences in the sample. This chain links TRBV28 with TRBJ2-7, with no clear D. V was clipped by 2 bases and J by 0 bases, with 5 bases between them. Germline V lookup: CDR1 MDHEN, CDR2 SYDVKM. This CDR3 comprises 13 residues. In DNA, the CDR3 is TGTGCCAGCAGTTTAGGGCACTCCTACGAGCAGTACTTC. Translation: CASSLGHSYEQYF.

The rearrangement uses TRBV6-5 and TRBJ2-5; D unclear. Per the germline V gene, CDR1 is MNHEY and CDR2 is SVGAGI. Trimming took 0 bases from V and 5 from J, leaving 16 bases between them. The CDR3 extends over 16 amino acids. The CDR3 protein is CASSYSFASPGETQYF. The CDR3 DNA follows: TGTGCCAGCAGTTACTCTTTTGCGTCCCCGGGTGAGACCCAGTACTTC.

V is TRBV5-4 and J is TRBJ2-5; D not certain. The V and J ends lost 0 bases and 5 bases respectively, with 11 bases between them. This CDR3 is built from 14 residues. Germline V gene data show CDR1 as SGHNT and CDR2 as YYREEE (reference sequence). CDR3 nucleotide sequence: TGTGCCAGCAGCTTGGGCTCCAGCAGGGAGACCCAGTACTTC. This gives the protein CASSLGSSRETQYF.

This sequence joins TRBV24-1 and TRBJ2-3, with 8 positions matching TRBD2. V lost 3 bases, J lost 6 bases, and 7 bases stayed unmatched. The CDR3 sequence is 15 residues long. Germline CDR1 KGHDR, CDR2 SFDVKD. CDR3 in DNA: TGTGCCACCAGTGATCCGACTAGCGCGGCTGATACGCAGTATTTT. Amino acids: CATSDPTSAADTQYF.

V is TRBV15 and J is TRBJ2-7; 16 bases are a match to TRBD2. The CDR3 spans 17 residues. Germline-derived CDR1 and CDR2 are LNHNV and YYDKDF (reference sequence). With 1 base clipped from V and 6 bases from J, the junction kept 6 bases outside the gene matches. The CDR3 DNA is TGTGCCACCAGCAGAGTGGGACTAGCGGGAGGGCTAGGCGAGCAGTACTTC. Residues: CATSRVGLAGGLGEQYF.

This sequence joins TRBV27 and TRBJ1-1; D gene uncertain. Germline CDR1 is MNHEY and CDR2 is SMNVEV (reference sequence). Trimming left V 5 bases short and J 4 bases short, with 11 bases between. This CDR3 has 13 residues. As DNA, the CDR3 is TGTGCCAGCAGTATTGGGCGGGTCACTGAAGCTTTCTTT. Protein product: CASSIGRVTEAFF.

The CDR3 reads CASSSTTGVGETQYF. In DNA form, the CDR3 reads TGTGCCAGCAGCTCGACGACAGGGGTTGGGGAGACCCAGTACTTC. The V and J genes are TRBV5-4 and TRBJ2-5; 8 bases fit TRBD1. Per germline, CDR1 SGHNT and CDR2 YYREEE (reference sequence). This CDR3 comprises 15 residues. J gave up 5 bases and V 3 bases, and 9 bases lay outside the gene matches.

The chain carries TRBV5-6 and TRBJ2-5, with 9 bases lining up with TRBD1. V was clipped by 2 bases and J by 5 bases; unmatched bases: 4. Per germline, CDR1 SGHDT and CDR2 YYEEEE. This CDR3 contains 14 residues. CDR3 residues: CASSLQGAGETQYF. CDR3 bases: TGTGCCAGCAGCTTACAGGGGGCAGGGGAGACCCAGTACTTC. The full variable domain, completed using reference TRBV5-6 and TRBJ2-5, is DAGVTQSPTHLIKTRGQQVTLRCSPKSGHDTVSWYQQALGQGPQFIFQYYEEEERQRGNFPDRFSGHQFPNYSSELNVNALLLGDSALYLCASSLQGAGETQYFGPGTRLLVL.

The chain uses TRBV11-2 and TRBJ1-2; the D gene is possibly TRBD1 (5 bases). The CDR3 contains 16 residues. The germline V gene has CDR1 SGHAT and CDR2 FQNNGV. The V end was cut by 0 bases, the J end by 3 bases, with 14 bases between. CDR3 amino acids: CASSLDVRGTDYGYTF. CDR3 coding DNA: TGTGCCAGCAGCTTAGATGTTCGGGGGACTGACTATGGCTACACCTTC.

The J gene is TRBJ1-5, the V gene TRBV24-1, with 8 bases that match TRBD1. The V gene end was trimmed by 2 bases and the J gene end by 7 bases; junction bases not matched to a gene: 9. This CDR3 is 16 amino acids long. CDR1 and CDR2 from the germline V gene are KGHDR and SFDVKD. In DNA form, the CDR3 reads TGTGCCACCAGTGATTCTGCAGGGGGCCATCGGCAGCCCCAGCATTTT. Protein: CATSDSAGGHRQPQHF.

This chain joins TRBV27 and TRBJ2-2; tentatively, D is TRBD1 (5 bases). Trimming took off 5 bases at V and 7 bases at J, with 11 bases between the two ends. Germline loops: CDR1 MNHEY, CDR2 SMNVEV (reference sequence). The CDR3 is 13 amino acids. The DNA of the CDR3 is TGTGCCAGCAGTACCAAGGGGATCGGGGAGCTGTTTTTT. It codes for CASSTKGIGELFF.

The chain employs TRBV27 and TRBJ1-1; possibly TRBD1 for D (6 bases). This CDR3 is 14 amino acids long. V was shortened by 6 bases and J by 5 bases, with 16 bases between the two germline ends. From germline, CDR1 is MNHEY and CDR2 SMNVEV (reference sequence). CDR3 loop: CASSPGATRTEAFF. CDR3 coding DNA: TGTGCCAGCAGCCCAGGGGCCACGAGGACTGAAGCTTTCTTT.

V usage is TRBV2 and J usage is TRBJ2-1, with TRBD2 identical over 7 bases. Germline values: CDR1 SNHLY, CDR2 FYNNEI. Trimming cost V 6 bases and J 6 bases; bases outside gene matches: 11. The CDR3 has 15 amino acids. The CDR3 DNA is TGTGCCAGCAGAGTACGGCGGGAGATTTTCAATGAGCAGTTCTTC. This sequence encodes CASRVRREIFNEQFF.

The CDR3 spells CASSPSGTGNQPQHF. CDR3 in DNA: TGTGCCAGCAGCCCCTCCGGGACAGGCAATCAGCCCCAGCATTTT. This chain joins TRBV9 and TRBJ1-5; the match to TRBD1 covers 7 bases. The CDR3 extends over 15 amino acids. The J segment lost 2 bases and the V segment lost 4 bases, leaving 6 bases of the junction unmatched. CDR1 and CDR2 from the germline V gene are SGDLS and YYNGEE. Variable domain in full (rest from reference TRBV9 and TRBJ1-5): DSGVTQTPKHLITATGQRVTLRCSPRSGDLSVYWYQQSLDQGLQFLIQYYNGEERAKGNILERFSAQQFPDLHSELNLSSLELGDSALYFCASSPSGTGNQPQHFGDGTRLSIL.

The chain is built from TRBV27 and TRBJ2-5, with 7 bases that match TRBD1. Germline-derived CDR1 and CDR2 are MNHEY and SMNVEV (reference sequence). V gave up 5 bases and J gave up 4 bases; unmatched junction bases: 7. The CDR3 is 14 residues long. This CDR3 is CASSRRGPVETQYF. In nucleotides, the CDR3 is TGTGCCAGCAGTAGAAGGGGGCCGGTAGAGACCCAGTACTTC.

The V call is TRBV27, the J call TRBJ2-1, with 7 bases matching TRBD2. Germline V gene sequence: CDR1 MNHEY, CDR2 SMNVEV (reference sequence). The CDR3 has 13 amino acids. V was pared by 5 bases and J by 7 bases, with 5 bases of the junction left unmatched. The CDR3 DNA reads TGTGCCAGCAGTGTACTAGCGAGGAATGAGCAGTTCTTC. Protein sequence: CASSVLARNEQFF.

The V and J genes are TRBV29-1 and TRBJ2-7; weak D call: TRBD1 (6 bases). The V end lost 2 bases, the J end lost 7 bases, and 15 bases lay between the germline ends. The CDR3 is 13 residues long. Germline-derived CDR1 and CDR2 are SQVTM and ANQGSEA. CDR3 residues: CSVERAGQGEQYF. The CDR3 DNA reads TGCAGCGTTGAAAGGGCGGGCCAGGGGGAGCAGTACTTC.